The 10 T cell receptor beta chains given below trace back to one sample, sequenced in a study of blood T cell repertoires in COVID-19. TCRdb's table, derived via immunoSEQ multiplex PCR, lists solely in-frame clones and lacks some. Of roughly 160,000 clones in the sample, almost 85% were seen once. Sequenced input: peripheral blood. Receptor source: a woman older than 75 with COVID-19, enrolled during active disease.

The chain links TRBV20-1 to TRBJ2-1, with 7 bases fitting TRBD2. The CDR3 has 16 amino acids. V trimming: 3 bases; J trimming: 6 bases; junction bases outside the gene matches: 14. In germline, CDR1 is DFQATT, CDR2 SNEGSKA (reference sequence). The CDR3 bases are TGCAGTGCTAGTGAGGAGCTGCGGGAGAGGGGCAATGAGCAGTTCTTC. It specifies CSASEELRERGNEQFF.

The chain recombines TRBV4-1 with TRBJ1-2; TRBD1 matches 8 bases. V shed 4 bases, J shed 7 bases, and the junction held 11 bases outside the gene matches. CDR1 and CDR2 (germline): MGHRA, YSYEKL. The CDR3 totals 15 residues. CDR3 sequence (DNA): TGCGCCAGCAGCCCCTTATCAGACAGGGGACTTGGCTACACCTTC. Its translation: CASSPLSDRGLGYTF.

The chain couples TRBV10-3 to TRBJ2-1; 7 bases map to TRBD2. From germline, CDR1 is ENHRY and CDR2 SYGVKD. Trimming took 8 bases from V and 5 from J; bases not matched to a gene: 6. CDR3 length: 13 residues. The CDR3 here is CAIAGVPDNEQFF. The CDR3 nucleotides read TGTGCCATCGCGGGAGTGCCCGACAATGAGCAGTTCTTC.

The chain carries TRBV27 and TRBJ2-3; 10 bases are shared with TRBD1. This CDR3 spans 16 amino acids. Germline-derived CDR1 and CDR2 are MNHEY and SMNVEV (reference sequence). The junction had 10 bases not matched to a gene; V was cut back by 7 bases and J by 3 bases. CDR3 nucleotides: TGTGCCAGCACCTTACGCCGACAGGGGGCGACAGATACGCAGTATTTT. As protein: CASTLRRQGATDTQYF.

V is TRBV9 and J is TRBJ2-2; a possible D gene is TRBD1 (5 bases). V dropped 2 bases and J dropped 6 bases, with 11 bases sitting between them. Germline CDR1 SGDLS, CDR2 YYNGEE. This CDR3 has 14 amino acids. CDR3 sequence (DNA): TGTGCCAGCAGCGTGCAGGGTGTATCCGGGGAGCTGTTTTTT. Its protein product is CASSVQGVSGELFF.

This chain links TRBV5-1 with TRBJ1-1; TRBD1 aligns across 8 bases. The V and J ends lost 3 bases and 3 bases, in that order; junction bases with no gene match: 4. The CDR3 covers 14 residues. CDR1 is SGHRS, CDR2 YFSETQ, per germline. The CDR3 reads CASSSRQGHTEAFF. In DNA form, the CDR3 reads TGCGCCAGCAGCTCCCGACAGGGGCACACTGAAGCTTTCTTT.

V and J are TRBV5-1 and TRBJ1-5, with TRBD1 as a possible D gene (6 bases). Germline-derived CDR1 and CDR2 are SGHRS and YFSETQ. The CDR3 contains 17 residues. Deletions cut 4 bases from V and 0 bases from J, with 17 bases between. CDR3 in DNA: TGCGCCAGCAGCCAGACCCCGGCAGGGGTTAGCAATCAGCCCCAGCATTTT. It encodes CASSQTPAGVSNQPQHF.

This clone turned up a few times. J is TRBJ2-7 and V is TRBV2; 7 nucleotides match TRBD1. The CDR3 has 12 residues. Losses at the gene ends were 6 bases for V and 3 bases for J; bases not matched to a gene: 2. CDR1 is SNHLY and CDR2 is FYNNEI in the germline V gene. CDR3 sequence: CASRGDSYEQYF. The CDR3 nucleotides are TGTGCCAGCAGAGGGGACAGCTACGAGCAGTACTTC.

This rearrangement joins TRBV5-4 to TRBJ2-7; TRBD1 agrees at 9 bases. Per germline, CDR1 SGHNT and CDR2 YYREEE (reference sequence). The V gene end was trimmed by 7 bases and the J gene end by 5 bases; junction bases not matched to a gene: 13. This CDR3 comprises 15 residues. The chain's CDR3 is CASATGGQGPHEQYF. DNA of the CDR3: TGTGCCAGCGCCACCGGGGGACAGGGCCCCCACGAGCAGTACTTC.

The chain employs TRBV7-9 and TRBJ2-6; D is possibly TRBD1 (5 bases). CDR3 length: 14 residues. V lost 2 bases to trimming and J lost 7 bases, with 9 bases between them. CDR1 and CDR2 from the germline V gene are SEHNR and FQNEAQ (reference sequence). CDR3 sequence: CASSLQQDANVLTF. DNA of the CDR3: TGTGCCAGCAGCTTACAACAGGACGCCAACGTCCTGACTTTC.